This T cell receptor beta chain is drawn from a study of blood T cell repertoires in COVID-19. Across the whole study: Researchers got acute and convalescent COVID-19 samples from the United States, Italy and Spain. From T cells, B-cell-depleted T cells, or PBMCs came the material, which was cDNA or gDNA.

The authors' processing: Estimates of nucleated cell counts were drawn from the amplification of reference gene primers. TCRdb keeps only in-frame clones here, not all; method: immunoSEQ multiplex PCR. Clonal size and the V and J genes are those of that table, whereas D and trimming came from the DNA. The table shows about 64,000 clones, with roughly 91% occurring only once. Looked up from germline, CDR1 is SGHRS and CDR2 is YFSETQ. The V gene end was trimmed by 3 bases and the J gene end by 6 bases; junction bases not matched to a gene: 4. This CDR3 is 15 amino acids long. Sequencing used peripheral blood. The clonotype was recovered from a human donor in a cohort sampled during active COVID-19. V is TRBV5-1 and J is TRBJ2-2; TRBD2 aligns across 11 bases. The CDR3 is CASSSSGRRSGELFF. DNA for the CDR3: TGCGCCAGCAGCTCTAGCGGGAGGAGGTCCGGGGAGCTGTTTTTT.